The rows below give T cell receptor beta chains drawn from one sample of a study of blood T cells in healthy people across ages. In TCRdb, the 5' RACE reads were re-called with MiXCR into one record per CDR3 protein. The data contain some 900,000 distinct CDR3 sequences, around 48% of them singletons. Sequencing was carried out using blood. These receptors were obtained from a man aged 25 to 40 in good health. Each CDR3 is given without its conserved first and last residue. Size is stated for part of the rows, as once, few or many counts, or as a class when the clone is expanded.

j_call,clone_size,v_call,cdr3_aa
TRBJ2-3,NA,TRBV9,ASSADSGGASDTQY
TRBJ2-7,few,TRBV6-6,ASSYPLMDRSDEQY
TRBJ2-5,few,TRBV12-3/TRBV12-4,ASSLAGRKETQY
TRBJ2-7,NA,TRBV4-3,ASSQGQASSYEQY
TRBJ2-2,NA,TRBV7-2,ASSPGRGATGELF
TRBJ1-1,few,TRBV7-3,ASSYDSSSEAF
TRBJ1-6,few,TRBV28,ASSPPTGGNSPLH
TRBJ1-6,few,TRBV7-2,ASSSRTVDNSPLH
TRBJ1-1,few,TRBV29-1,SAARQYTEAF
TRBJ1-2,NA,TRBV29-1,SVENGDNYGYT
TRBJ2-3,once,TRBV5-1,ASSHSGGATDTQY
TRBJ2-1,NA,TRBV6-6,ASRVAGALNEQF
TRBJ2-7,NA,TRBV2,ASSVGRGRGEQY
NA,NA,TRBV27,ASSLYDTAYEQY